This record concerns one T cell receptor beta chain sequence. This clonotype was observed many times. What antigen it recognizes has not been identified. Base qualities are not recorded, but no much larger clone differs from it by a single base. All patients had node-negative disease on CT and PET/CT, and none had a history of other malignancies or had previously received chemotherapy or radiotherapy. At each of two time points, around 6 milliliters of peripheral venous blood were collected into EDTA tubes. PBMCs were isolated by Ficoll-Paque Plus density-gradient centrifugation. Immediately after collection, samples were stored at -80 degrees C until analysis. Two rounds of multiplex PCR were used to amplify the TCR beta CDR3 region from genomic DNA. The first PCR round used primers specific to each TRBV and TRBJ gene, with sequences filed in Chinese patent CN105087789A. Universal primers were used in the second PCR round. The Roche High Pure PCR Template Preparation Kit was used to extract genomic DNA from frozen PBMCs. Paired-end sequencing with 151 bp reads was performed on the libraries using an Illumina HiSeq 3000. The authors' analysis ran thus. CutAdapt was used to remove raw reads lacking the multiplex PCR primer sequences. High-quality paired reads were merged into contigs with PEAR. By alignment to reference sequences, MiXCR assigned TRB V, D and J gene segments to each contig. To remove sequencing errors, CDR3 sequences were clustered according to base quality and sequence similarity. Diversity was calculated as Shannon entropy divided by the natural log of the number of productive TCR sequences. Clonality was computed as one minus the ratio of Shannon entropy to the natural log of the number of unique clonotypes. The Youden index of ROC curves was used to select progression-free survival cut-offs for repertoire metrics, and analyses were performed in R 3.5.3. TCRdb cleaned the public reads at Q25 with fastp, built clones with MiXCR and kept in-frame beta chains. Identical CDR3 protein sequences are pooled into one entry, listed with their most common genes and DNA. The authors' filters were not applied to this entry. The sample profile shows about 34,000 distinct CDR3 sequences; approximately 36% of them were found once. Jointly, the top ten make up around 16% of the sample.

V is cut by 4 bases and J by 2 bases, and the space between the germline ends is 11 bases. From the germline V gene, CDR1 is SNHLY and CDR2 is FYNNEI. Measured from the cysteine to the phenylalanine, the CDR3 is 14 residues long. The kept DNA is CDR3 alone, 42 bases in frame from the first base. These data are taken from a study of prognosis after radiotherapy for stage I lung cancer (TCRdb year 2021). Study-wide context: Between early 2018 and early 2019, some 18 patients with stage I NSCLC were enrolled in Nanjing, China. Squamous cell carcinoma histology was identified in over five patients, and adenocarcinoma histology was identified in twelve patients. All patients were considered medically inoperable, owing to comorbidities in some 11 and refusal of surgery in seven or eight. The cohort was made up of some 12 men and about 6 women, with a median age of around 68 years and an age range of roughly 53 to 95 years. Concurrent therapy was not administered to any patient alongside SBRT. Four of the 19 patients developed distant metastases after SBRT, at a median of around seven months; the other 15 showed no significant progression. The study took one blood sample before SBRT and one after SBRT from each of 19 patients and sequenced all 40 or so samples. This study profiled peripheral blood TCR beta repertoires from stage I NSCLC patients before and after stereotactic body radiotherapy and linked the repertoires to distant failure. Using image-guided IMRT or VMAT, SBRT was delivered in 3 to 5 fractions at a biologically effective dose of at least 100 Gy. There were 12 to 15 patients with newly diagnosed primary stage I lung tumors and several patients with oligometastatic NSCLC after surgical resection of the primary tumor.

The full study reports these points: The study was limited by its small cohort and short follow-up, and the findings require independent validation. TRBV and TRBJ usage frequencies reportedly differed by metastasis status, in two V genes at baseline and in nine V and two J genes after SBRT. A decrease in unique TCR clone counts was observed after SBRT (median around 9,800 before versus some 7,000 after; Wilcoxon paired P=0.011). None of the reported P values were adjusted for multiple comparisons. Post-SBRT Shannon entropy and its change from baseline were lower in patients who developed distant metastases; baseline Shannon entropy was not associated with metastases. Tumor specificity of expanded TCR clones was not determined.

The sample consisted of PBMCs, taken before or after stereotactic body radiation therapy (not recorded which). The sequence derives from a donor of 50 years or more with non-small cell lung cancer. The chain joins TRBV2 to TRBJ2-5; the D assignment is uncertain and may be TRBD1 or TRBD2, with 5 bases supporting each. At the DNA level, the sequence is TGTGCCAGCAGTGGGACATGGGGGCAAGAGACCCAGTACTTC. It translates to CASSGTWGQETQYF.